This T cell receptor beta chain was sequenced in a study of cytomegalovirus exposure and HLA in healthy donors. At the level of the study: When 350 to 500 donors were genotyped, over 80% of them were found to fall in the Caucasian-associated ancestry cluster.

Both 60 Vbeta primers and 13 Jbeta primers went into the PCR. Profiling relied on immunoSEQ multiplex PCR, and the TCRdb table lists in-frame clones only, not all of them. The top ten clones hold approximately 0.31% of a sample with some 190,000 clones, around 88% of them seen once. Points on this clone: Its antigen is unidentified.

Study-wide results and limits: Analysis performed later found under 20,000 TCR beta sequences associated with HLA alleles at 0.05 false discovery rate. Fewer N-insertions (relative to the roughly 720-donor mean) were reportedly seen in an Asian-associated ancestry cluster in a later analysis.

Germline CDR1 is SGHRS and CDR2 is YFSETQ. V lost 4 bases and J lost 7, with 18 bases in between. The CDR3 runs 15 residues. Everyone who donated was a healthy bone marrow donor. The chain joins TRBV5-1 to TRBJ2-1; D may be TRBD2 (5 bases). Sequenced: PBMCs. The sequence derives from a woman aged 30 to 39 in good health and CMV-seronegative. The CDR3 region has the DNA TGCGCCAGCAGCCGGGGTGTCAGTATCCAGAATGAGCAGTTCTTC. Translation: CASSRGVSIQNEQFF.